This TCR beta chain emerged from a study of blood T cell repertoires in COVID-19. On the study more broadly: The study drew acute and convalescent COVID-19 samples from the United States, Italy and Spain.

Libraries were prepared by immunoSEQ multiplex PCR; TCRdb keeps only in-frame clonotypes and omits some of them. The profile shows more than 150,000 clones, about 90% of them singletons. This TCR was recovered from a woman aged 45-60 years who had recovered from COVID-19. The sequenced sample was PBMCs or T cells enriched from blood (not recorded which).

CDR3 residues: CASSSPGQGLPNEQYF. CDR3 nucleotide sequence: TGTGCCAGCAGCTCCCCCGGACAGGGTCTCCCCAACGAGCAGTACTTC. The chain couples TRBV11-2 to TRBJ2-7, with 8 bases fitting TRBD1. Germline V gene lookup returns CDR1 SGHAT and CDR2 FQNNGV. The CDR3 totals 16 residues. V lost 4 bases to trimming and J lost 5 bases; unmatched junction nucleotides: 13.